This TCR beta chain comes out of a study of T cells in localized non-small cell lung cancer. Findings and caveats of the study: Longer overall survival accompanied higher blood T cell density. Median approximately 58 top-100 tumor clones were shared with paired adjacent lung. Because sequencing included only one region (of the tumor), heterogeneity remains possible. Adjacent uninvolved lung had the highest clonality, suggesting focused antigen responses.

The CDR3 has 15 amino acids. Germline CDR1 and CDR2: KGHSH and LQKENI. Trimming took 3 bases from V and 0 from J, leaving 12 bases between them. This clone has just one count. Its antigen is not known. Measured with immunoSEQ multiplex PCR; TCRdb has only the in-frame clones, and not every one. Among about 53,000 clones listed, around 80% were seen once. This specimen was peripheral blood mononuclear cells, taken before any cancer treatment. The receptor comes from a man aged 40 to 70 with stage III lung adenocarcinoma. This chain links TRBV18 with TRBJ2-7, with D possibly being TRBD2 (6 bases). This CDR3 is CASSPRTGDSYEQYF. The DNA of the CDR3 is TGTGCCAGCTCACCTCGGACGGGAGACTCCTACGAGCAGTACTTC.